The 13 T cell receptor beta chains listed next were all sequenced from one sample in a study of cytomegalovirus exposure and HLA in healthy donors. Assay used: immunoSEQ multiplex PCR; TCRdb lists only in-frame clones, some missing. Of 100,000 to 150,000 clones listed, about nine tenths are singletons. Sequencing was carried out using PBMCs. Every receptor here comes from a woman aged 18-29 years in good health and CMV-seronegative.

This chain links TRBV7-2 with TRBJ1-1, with TRBD1 as a possible D gene (6 bases). The CDR3 sequence is 15 residues long. V gave up 7 bases and J gave up 4 bases, with 19 bases separating them. Germline V gene sequence: CDR1 SGHTA, CDR2 FQGNSA. The CDR3 DNA reads TGTGCCAGCACCATTTGGGGGGGCTTCGGCACTGAAGCTTTCTTT. It is translated as CASTIWGGFGTEAFF.

V is TRBV18 and J is TRBJ2-1, with TRBD2 matching 14 bases. The germline gives CDR1 KGHSH, CDR2 LQKENI. The V gene end was trimmed by 3 bases and the J gene end by 6 bases; junction bases not matched to a gene: 7. The length of the CDR3 is 17 residues. CDR3 sequence reads: CASSPPGLAGEGNEQFF. The CDR3 DNA reads TGTGCCAGCTCACCGCCGGGACTAGCGGGAGAGGGCAATGAGCAGTTCTTC.

The chain employs TRBV7-9 and TRBJ1-1; the D gene is possibly TRBD1 (5 bases). The CDR3 covers 14 residues. Germline CDR1 SEHNR, CDR2 FQNEAQ (reference sequence). Trimming pared 1 base from V and 6 bases from J, leaving 12 bases between. As DNA, the CDR3 is TGTGCCAGCAGCTTAGGGGGAGGGGATGCTGAAGCTTTCTTT. Protein sequence: CASSLGGGDAEAFF. The full variable domain, in which reference TRBV7-9 and TRBJ1-1 provide the parts outside the CDR3, is DTGVSQNPRHKITKRGQNVTFRCDPISEHNRLYWYRQTLGQGPEFLTYFQNEAQLEKSRLLSDRFSAERPKGSFSTLEIQRTEQGDSAMYLCASSLGGGDAEAFFGQGTRLTVV.

This chain uses TRBV10-3 with TRBJ2-7; 7 positions agree with TRBD2. Germline V gene lookup returns CDR1 ENHRY and CDR2 SYGVKD. J was trimmed by 9 bases and V by 8 bases; bases with no gene match: 16. This CDR3 region has 14 residues. The CDR3 bases are TGTGCCATCGAGGTTCAGCGCGGGAGTTCTGGGCAGTACTTC. Translated: CAIEVQRGSSGQYF.

The genes are TRBV19 and TRBJ2-2; tentatively, D is TRBD2 (6 bases). V gave up 7 bases and J gave up 4 bases, with 13 bases separating them. This CDR3 spans 14 amino acids. Per the germline V gene, CDR1 is LNHDA and CDR2 is SQIVND (reference sequence). The CDR3 loop is CASIPAGITGELFF. CDR3 DNA sequence: TGTGCCAGTATTCCAGCGGGCATCACCGGGGAGCTGTTTTTT. Supplemented by reference TRBV19 and TRBJ2-2, the full variable domain reads DGGITQSPKYLFRKEGQNVTLSCEQNLNHDAMYWYRQDPGQGLRLIYYSQIVNDFQKGDIAEGYSVSREKKESFPLTVTSAQKNPTAFYLCASIPAGITGELFFGEGSRLTVL.

The V gene is TRBV5-5, the J gene TRBJ2-1, with 11 positions matching TRBD2. This CDR3 spans 16 amino acids. V was pared by 0 bases and J by 7 bases, with 6 bases of the junction left unmatched. In germline, CDR1 is SGHKS, CDR2 YYEKEE (reference sequence). CDR3 sequence (DNA): TGTGCCAGCAGCTTGGAGGGACTAGCGGCCCGGAATGAGCAGTTCTTC. This sequence encodes CASSLEGLAARNEQFF.

The chain joins TRBV27 to TRBJ1-1, with TRBD1 identical over 7 bases. This CDR3 spans 14 amino acids. V was clipped by 0 bases and J by 4 bases; unmatched bases: 2. The V gene's germline CDR1 is MNHEY and CDR2 SMNVEV (reference sequence). The CDR3 sequence is CASSLSSGGTEAFF. DNA of the CDR3: TGTGCCAGCAGTTTATCATCAGGGGGCACTGAAGCTTTCTTT.

The rearrangement links TRBV5-4 to TRBJ2-5; D may be TRBD1 (5 bases). The CDR3 length is 13 residues. V lost 0 bases and J 7 bases, leaving 10 bases between the germline ends. Germline CDR1 reads SGHNT; CDR2 reads YYREEE (reference sequence). This CDR3 reads CASSLGLQGTQYF. The CDR3 nucleotides read TGTGCCAGCAGCTTGGGACTCCAGGGGACCCAGTACTTC. Filled out from reference TRBV5-4 and TRBJ2-5, the complete variable domain reads ETGVTQSPTHLIKTRGQQVTLRCSSQSGHNTVSWYQQALGQGPQFIFQYYREEENGRGNFPPRFSGLQFPNYSSELNVNALELDDSALYLCASSLGLQGTQYFGPGTRLLVL.

The chain couples TRBV2 to TRBJ1-2; 9 nucleotides align to TRBD1. The CDR3 runs to 17 residues. Germline loops: CDR1 SNHLY, CDR2 FYNNEI. V trimming: 7 bases; J trimming: 1 base; junction bases outside the gene matches: 13. CDR3 region: CASTGTGIGHGNYGYTF. DNA of the CDR3: TGTGCCAGCACCGGGACAGGGATTGGGCATGGTAACTATGGCTACACCTTC. Drawing the rest from reference TRBV2 and TRBJ1-2, the complete variable domain is EPEVTQTPSHQVTQMGQEVILRCVPISNHLYFYWYRQILGQKVEFLVSFYNNEISEKSEIFDDQFSVERPDGSNFTLKIRSTKLEDSAMYFCASTGTGIGHGNYGYTFGSGTRLTVV.

V usage is TRBV2 and J usage is TRBJ2-3; TRBD1 matches 9 bases. Germline CDR1 is SNHLY and CDR2 is FYNNEI. The CDR3 has 14 residues. V was clipped by 8 bases and J by 3 bases; unmatched bases: 6. In DNA form, the CDR3 reads TGTGCCAGCGCACGGGACAGGGTGACAGATACGCAGTATTTT. It encodes CASARDRVTDTQYF.

This clone was picked up one time. The chain carries TRBV30 and TRBJ1-2; D is uncertain. Trimming pared 3 bases from V and 4 bases from J, leaving 9 bases between. Germline loops: CDR1 GTSNPN, CDR2 SVGIG (reference sequence). There are 12 residues in the CDR3. The CDR3 DNA is TGTGCCTGGAGCCCAGGCAGCTATGGCTACACCTTC. It encodes CAWSPGSYGYTF.

This sequence joins TRBV7-2 and TRBJ2-3; tentatively, D is TRBD2 (6 bases). This CDR3 is 17 amino acids long. The germline V gene has CDR1 SGHTA and CDR2 FQGNSA. The V gene lost 3 bases and the J gene lost 0 bases, with 16 bases spanning the gap. CDR3 DNA: TGTGCCAGCAGCTTTTCGGGCGGGACCTCTAGCACAGATACGCAGTATTTT. Its protein is CASSFSGGTSSTDTQYF.

In this sample, this clone turned up a few times. V and J are TRBV7-9 and TRBJ2-7; possible D gene TRBD2, 5 bases. The CDR3 is made up of 13 amino acids. The ends were cut back, 5 bases at V and 3 bases at J, with 11 bases in the middle. Germline values: CDR1 SEHNR, CDR2 FQNEAQ (reference sequence). The CDR3 DNA reads TGTGCCAGCAGCATCGGACGGGACTACGAGCAGTACTTC. This encodes CASSIGRDYEQYF.